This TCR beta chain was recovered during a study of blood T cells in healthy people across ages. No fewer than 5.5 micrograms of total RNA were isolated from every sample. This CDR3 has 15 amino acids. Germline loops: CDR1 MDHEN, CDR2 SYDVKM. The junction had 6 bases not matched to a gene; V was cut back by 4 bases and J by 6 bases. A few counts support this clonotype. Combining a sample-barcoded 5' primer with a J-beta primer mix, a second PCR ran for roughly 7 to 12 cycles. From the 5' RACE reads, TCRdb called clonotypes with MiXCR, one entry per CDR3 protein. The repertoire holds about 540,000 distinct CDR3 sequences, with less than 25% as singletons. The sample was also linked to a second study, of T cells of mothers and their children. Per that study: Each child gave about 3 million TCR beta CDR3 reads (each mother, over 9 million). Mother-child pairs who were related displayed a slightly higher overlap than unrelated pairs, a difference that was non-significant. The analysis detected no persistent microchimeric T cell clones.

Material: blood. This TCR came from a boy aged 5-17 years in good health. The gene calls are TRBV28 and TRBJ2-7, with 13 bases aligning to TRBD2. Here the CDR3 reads CASSSRTSGGCEQYF. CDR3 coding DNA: TGTGCCAGCAGTTCACGGACTAGCGGGGGCTGCGAGCAGTACTTC.